Sequencing of this T cell receptor beta chain was carried out in a study of CD8 T cells in Susac syndrome. RNA, at about 0.45 to 1 ug, was reverse transcribed with random hexamers. The CDR3 of TCR beta was amplified by immunoSEQ multiplex PCR across 54 Vbeta and 13 Jbeta. One entry per CDR3 protein, called by TCRdb with MiXCR from the immunoSEQ multiplex PCR reads. The repertoire has about 300,000 distinct CDR3 sequences, almost 85% of them found once; the top ten carry around 0.21%. Blood CD8+ and CD4+ T cells underwent high-throughput TCR beta sequencing. Negative magnetic isolation gave CD8+ and CD4+ cells; FACS enriched CD8+ TEMRA. CDR1 is MDHEN and CDR2 is SYDVKM in the germline V gene. The CDR3 runs to 15 residues. V lost 5 bases, J lost 1 base, and 7 bases stayed unmatched.

This sequence joins TRBV28 and TRBJ1-2; TRBD1 agrees at 7 bases. Sequences were obtained from CD8+ T cells from PBMCs. The sequence was obtained from a human donor with multiple sclerosis. The CDR3, as DNA: TGTGCCAGCAGTCCCCGGACAGGAATTAACTATGGCTACACCTTC. Translation: CASSPRTGINYGYTF.